This T cell receptor beta chain comes out of a study of T cell repertoires in cytomegalovirus infection. At the level of the study: Newly reported HLA-C-restricted and thoroughly characterized HLA-B-restricted CMV epitopes were employed. Evidence of both CMV infection and a matching HLA type came from public TCR beta signatures. Regarding the study as a whole: Cumulative frequency of public TCR beta families picked out carriers of CMV plus the relevant HLA. Ex vivo, HLA-C-restricted CMV-specific TCR beta clonotypes prevailed over the rest of the response.

TCRdb re-derived calls from the reads in MiXCR, one entry per CDR3 protein. The sample has around 750,000 distinct CDR3 sequences, 32% seen once. About this clonotype: Its antigen is still unknown.

V was shortened by 6 bases and J by 1 base, with 9 bases between the two germline ends. The CDR3 extends over 14 amino acids. Germline V gene lookup returns CDR1 LGHNT and CDR2 FRNRAP. This sequence originates from a human donor in good health (CMV status not recorded). Some clones in this sample may be carry-over from other donors' samples. V usage is TRBV12-5 and J usage is TRBJ2-2; D might be TRBD2 (6 bases). Source: cultured CD8+ T cells from PBMCs, taken from culture after CMV antigen stimulation. Written as DNA, the CDR3 is TGTGCTAGTGGGGGGGGAATGAACACCGGGGAGCTGTTTTTT. Encoded protein: CASGGGMNTGELFF.